This T cell receptor (beta chain) derives from a study of CD8 T cells in Susac syndrome. Overall study results and limits: As the study acknowledged, the number of individuals in its TCR sequencing and HLA analysis was relatively small.

Random hexamers were used to reverse transcribe an amount of about 0.45 to 1 ug RNA. TCRdb itself ran the immunoSEQ multiplex PCR reads through MiXCR, one entry per CDR3 protein. In the table there are nearly 110,000 distinct CDR3 sequences, roughly 95% of which are singletons. In the case of this clonotype: Its antigen is not identified.

Sequencing of TCR beta was performed on blood CD8+ and CD4+ T cells. Negative isolation yielded CD8+ and CD4+ T cells; FACS enriched TEMRA cells. Trimming shortened V by 5 bases and J by 2 bases, and 15 bases separated the two germline ends. The CDR3 has 14 residues. Per germline, CDR1 DFQATT and CDR2 SNEGSKA (reference sequence). V gene TRBV20-1 combines with J gene TRBJ1-2; no firm D call. Sequenced: CD8+ T cells from PBMCs. The TCR was taken from a human donor with Susac syndrome. This CDR3 is CSALVSIGNYGYTF. The CDR3 coding sequence is TGCAGTGCTCTCGTGAGCATTGGCAACTATGGCTACACCTTC.